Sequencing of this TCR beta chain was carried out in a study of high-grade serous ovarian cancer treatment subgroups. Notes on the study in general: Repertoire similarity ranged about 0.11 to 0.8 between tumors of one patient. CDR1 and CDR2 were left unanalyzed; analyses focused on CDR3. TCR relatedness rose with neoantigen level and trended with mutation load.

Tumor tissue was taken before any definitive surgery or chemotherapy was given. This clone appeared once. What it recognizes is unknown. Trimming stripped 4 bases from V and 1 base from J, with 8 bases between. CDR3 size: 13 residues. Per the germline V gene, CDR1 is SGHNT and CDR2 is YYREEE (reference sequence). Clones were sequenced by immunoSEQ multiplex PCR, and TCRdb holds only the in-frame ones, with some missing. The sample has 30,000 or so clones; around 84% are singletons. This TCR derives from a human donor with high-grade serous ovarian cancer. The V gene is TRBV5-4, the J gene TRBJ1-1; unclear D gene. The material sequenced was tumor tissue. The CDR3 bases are TGTGCCAGCAGCCTCCGACAGAACACTGAAGCTTTCTTT. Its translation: CASSLRQNTEAFF.